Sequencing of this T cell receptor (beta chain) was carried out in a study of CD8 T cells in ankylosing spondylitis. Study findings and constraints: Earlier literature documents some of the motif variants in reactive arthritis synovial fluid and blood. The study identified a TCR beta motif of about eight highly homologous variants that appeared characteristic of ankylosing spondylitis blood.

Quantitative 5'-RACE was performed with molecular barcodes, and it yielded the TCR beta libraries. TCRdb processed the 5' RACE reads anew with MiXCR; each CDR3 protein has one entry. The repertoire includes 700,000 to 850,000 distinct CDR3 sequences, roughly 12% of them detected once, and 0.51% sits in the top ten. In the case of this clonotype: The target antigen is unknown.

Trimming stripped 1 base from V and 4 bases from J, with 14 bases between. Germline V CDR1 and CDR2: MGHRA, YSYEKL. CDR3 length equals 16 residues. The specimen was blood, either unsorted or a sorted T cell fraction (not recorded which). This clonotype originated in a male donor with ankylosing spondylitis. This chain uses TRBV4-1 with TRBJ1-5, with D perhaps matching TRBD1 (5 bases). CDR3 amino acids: CASSQGALPGNQPQHF. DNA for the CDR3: TGCGCCAGCAGCCAAGGTGCACTTCCAGGGAATCAGCCCCAGCATTTT.